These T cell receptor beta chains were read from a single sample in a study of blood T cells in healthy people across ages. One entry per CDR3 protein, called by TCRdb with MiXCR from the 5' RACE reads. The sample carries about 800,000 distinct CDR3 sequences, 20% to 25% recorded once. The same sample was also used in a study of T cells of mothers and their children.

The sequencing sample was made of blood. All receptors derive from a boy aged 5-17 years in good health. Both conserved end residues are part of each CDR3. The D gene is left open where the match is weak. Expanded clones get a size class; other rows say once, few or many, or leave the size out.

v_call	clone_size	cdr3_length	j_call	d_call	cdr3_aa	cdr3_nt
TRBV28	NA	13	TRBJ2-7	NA	CASSSYIGYEQYF	TGTGCCAGCAGTTCCTACATAGGCTACGAGCAGTACTTC
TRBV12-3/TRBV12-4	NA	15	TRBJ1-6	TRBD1	CASSLGQGINSPLHF	TGTGCCAGCAGTTTGGGACAGGGAATTAATTCACCCCTCCACTTT
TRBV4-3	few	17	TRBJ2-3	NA	CASSQEGGARGTDTQYF	TGCGCCAGCAGCCAAGAAGGTGGGGCTAGAGGCACAGATACGCAGTATTTT
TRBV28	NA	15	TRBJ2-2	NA	CASSLYGAATGELFF	TGTGCCAGCAGTTTATACGGGGCGGCCACCGGGGAGCTGTTTTTT
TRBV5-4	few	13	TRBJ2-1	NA	CASSTHEGYEQFF	TGTGCCAGCAGCACACATGAGGGGTATGAGCAGTTCTTC
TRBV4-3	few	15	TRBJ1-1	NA	CASSQDRLMNTEAFF	TGCGCCAGCAGCCAAGATCGGCTAATGAACACTGAAGCTTTCTTT
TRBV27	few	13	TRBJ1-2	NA	CASSLYANYGYTF	TGTGCCAGCAGTTTATACGCAAACTATGGCTACACCTTC
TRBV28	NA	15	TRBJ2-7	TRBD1	CASRRTGLFSYEQYF	TGTGCCAGCAGGCGGACAGGGCTTTTCTCCTACGAGCAGTACTTC
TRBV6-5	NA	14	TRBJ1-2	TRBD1	CASRRPTGDYGYTF	TGTGCCAGCAGACGACCGACAGGGGACTATGGCTACACCTTC
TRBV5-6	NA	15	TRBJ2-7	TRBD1	CASSLGPTGGYEQYF	TGTGCCAGCAGCTTGGGGCCGACAGGGGGCTACGAGCAGTACTTC